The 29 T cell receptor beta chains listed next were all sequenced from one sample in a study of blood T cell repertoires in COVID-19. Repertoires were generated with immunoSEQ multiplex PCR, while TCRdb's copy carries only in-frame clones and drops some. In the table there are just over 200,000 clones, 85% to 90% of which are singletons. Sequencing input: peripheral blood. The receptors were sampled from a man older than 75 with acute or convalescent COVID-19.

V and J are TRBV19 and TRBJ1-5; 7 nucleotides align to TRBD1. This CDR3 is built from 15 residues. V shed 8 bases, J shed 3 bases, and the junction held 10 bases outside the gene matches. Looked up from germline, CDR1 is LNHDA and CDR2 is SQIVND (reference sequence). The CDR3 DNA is TGTGCCAGTCGAACAGACAGGGCCTACAATCAGCCCCAGCATTTT. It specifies CASRTDRAYNQPQHF.

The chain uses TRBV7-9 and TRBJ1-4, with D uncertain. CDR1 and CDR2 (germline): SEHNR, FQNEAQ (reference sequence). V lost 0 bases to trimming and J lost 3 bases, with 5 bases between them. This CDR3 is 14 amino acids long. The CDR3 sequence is CASSLAGPNEKLFF. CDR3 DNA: TGTGCCAGCAGCTTAGCGGGCCCTAATGAAAAACTGTTTTTT.

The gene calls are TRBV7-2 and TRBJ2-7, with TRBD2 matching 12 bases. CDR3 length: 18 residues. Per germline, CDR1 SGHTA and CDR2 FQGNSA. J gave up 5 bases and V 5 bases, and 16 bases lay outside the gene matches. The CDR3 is CASSQTNPRLAGANEQYF. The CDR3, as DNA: TGTGCCAGCAGCCAGACGAATCCGAGACTAGCGGGAGCAAACGAGCAGTACTTC.

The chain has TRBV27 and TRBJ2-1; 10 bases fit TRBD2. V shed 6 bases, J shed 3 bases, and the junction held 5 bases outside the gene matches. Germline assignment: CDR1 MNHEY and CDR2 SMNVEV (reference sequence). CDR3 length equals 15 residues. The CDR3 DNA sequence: TGTGCCAGCAGCCGAGCTAGCGGGAGCTACAATGAGCAGTTCTTC. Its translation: CASSRASGSYNEQFF.

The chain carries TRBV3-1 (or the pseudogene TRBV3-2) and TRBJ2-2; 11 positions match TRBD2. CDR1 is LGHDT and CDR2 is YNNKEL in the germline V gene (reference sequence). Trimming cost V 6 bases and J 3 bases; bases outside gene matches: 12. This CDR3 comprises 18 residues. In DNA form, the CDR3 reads TGTGCCAGCAGACGAGAGGGACTAGCGGCGGCGCACACCGGGGAGCTGTTTTTT. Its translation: CASRREGLAAAHTGELFF.

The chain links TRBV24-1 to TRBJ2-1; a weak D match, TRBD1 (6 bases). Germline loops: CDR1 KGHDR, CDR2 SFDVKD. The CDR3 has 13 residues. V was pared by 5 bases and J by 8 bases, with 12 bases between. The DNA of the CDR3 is TGTGCCACCAGTGCTCAGGGGTTGGATGAGCAGTTCTTC. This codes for CATSAQGLDEQFF.

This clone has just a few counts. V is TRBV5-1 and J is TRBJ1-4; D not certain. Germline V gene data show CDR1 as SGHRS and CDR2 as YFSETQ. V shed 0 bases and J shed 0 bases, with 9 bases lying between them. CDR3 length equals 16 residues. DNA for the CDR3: TGCGCCAGCAGCTTGGGTGTGGGAGCAACTAATGAAAAACTGTTTTTT. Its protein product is CASSLGVGATNEKLFF.

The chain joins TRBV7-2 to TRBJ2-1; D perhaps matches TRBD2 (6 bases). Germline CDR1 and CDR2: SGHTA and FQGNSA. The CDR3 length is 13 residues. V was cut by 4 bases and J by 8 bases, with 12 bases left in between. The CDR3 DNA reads TGTGCCAGCAGCTCATGGGCTAGCGATGAGCAGTTCTTC. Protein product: CASSSWASDEQFF. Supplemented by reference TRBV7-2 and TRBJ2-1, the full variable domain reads GAGVSQSPSNKVTEKGKDVELRCDPISGHTALYWYRQSLGQGLEFLIYFQGNSAPDKSGLPSDRFSAERTGGSVSTLTIQRTQQEDSAVYLCASSSWASDEQFFGPGTRLTVL.

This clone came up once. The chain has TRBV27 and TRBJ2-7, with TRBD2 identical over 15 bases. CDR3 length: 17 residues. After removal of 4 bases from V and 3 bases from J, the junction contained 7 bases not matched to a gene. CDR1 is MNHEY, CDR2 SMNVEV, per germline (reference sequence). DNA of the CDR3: TGTGCCAGCAGTTCCCCGGGGACTAGCGGGAGGAGCTACGAGCAGTACTTC. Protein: CASSSPGTSGRSYEQYF.

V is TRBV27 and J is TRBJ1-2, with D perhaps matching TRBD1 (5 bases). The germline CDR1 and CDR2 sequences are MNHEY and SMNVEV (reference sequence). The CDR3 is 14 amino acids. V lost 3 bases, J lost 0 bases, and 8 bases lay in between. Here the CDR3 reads CASSFGRANYGYTF. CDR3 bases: TGTGCCAGCAGTTTCGGCAGGGCTAACTATGGCTACACCTTC.

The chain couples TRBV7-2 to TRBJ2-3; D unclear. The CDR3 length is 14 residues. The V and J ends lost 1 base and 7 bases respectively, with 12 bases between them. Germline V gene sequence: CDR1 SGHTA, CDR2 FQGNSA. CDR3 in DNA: TGTGCCAGCAGCTTAGTGCTAGAGACGCATACGCAGTATTTT. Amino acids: CASSLVLETHTQYF.

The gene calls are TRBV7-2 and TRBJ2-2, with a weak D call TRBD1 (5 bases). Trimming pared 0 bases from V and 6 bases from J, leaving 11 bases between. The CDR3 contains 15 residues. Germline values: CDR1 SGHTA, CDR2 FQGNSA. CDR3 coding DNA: TGTGCCAGCAGCTTAGCGCAGGGTTGGGCCGGGGAGCTGTTTTTT. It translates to CASSLAQGWAGELFF.

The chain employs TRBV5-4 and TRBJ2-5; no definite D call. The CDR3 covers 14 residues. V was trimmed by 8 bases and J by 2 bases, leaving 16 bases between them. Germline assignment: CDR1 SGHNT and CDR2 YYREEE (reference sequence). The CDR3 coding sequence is TGTGCCAGTAAGGAGAGGAGCACACAAGAGACCCAGTACTTC. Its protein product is CASKERSTQETQYF.

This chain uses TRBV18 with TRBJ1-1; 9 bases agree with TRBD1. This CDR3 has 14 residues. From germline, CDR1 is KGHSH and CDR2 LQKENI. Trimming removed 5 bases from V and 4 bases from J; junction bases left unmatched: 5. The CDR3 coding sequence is TGTGCCAGCTCAGTCACAGGGGGCACCACTGAAGCTTTCTTT. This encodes CASSVTGGTTEAFF. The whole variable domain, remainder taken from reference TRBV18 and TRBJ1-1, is NAGVMQNPRHLVRRRGQEARLRCSPMKGHSHVYWYRQLPEEGLKFMVYLQKENIIDESGMPKERFSAEFPKEGPSILRIQQVVRGDSAAYFCASSVTGGTTEAFFGQGTRLTVV.

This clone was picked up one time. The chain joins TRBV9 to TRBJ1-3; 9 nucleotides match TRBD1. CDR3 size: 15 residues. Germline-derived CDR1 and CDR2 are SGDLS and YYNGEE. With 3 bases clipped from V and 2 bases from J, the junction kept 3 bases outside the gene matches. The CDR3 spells CASSARDRAGNTIYF. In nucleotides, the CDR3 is TGTGCCAGCAGCGCGCGGGACAGGGCTGGAAACACCATATATTTT. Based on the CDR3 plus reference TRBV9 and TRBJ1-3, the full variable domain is DSGVTQTPKHLITATGQRVTLRCSPRSGDLSVYWYQQSLDQGLQFLIQYYNGEERAKGNILERFSAQQFPDLHSELNLSSLELGDSALYFCASSARDRAGNTIYFGEGSWLTVV.

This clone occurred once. The CDR3 bases are TGCGCCAGCAGCCCTAGCACAGCAACTAATGAAAAACTGTTTTTT. It translates to CASSPSTATNEKLFF. V and J are TRBV4-3 and TRBJ1-4; D call uncertain. The germline V gene has CDR1 LGHNA and CDR2 YSLEER. V was cut by 4 bases and J by 0 bases, with 9 bases left in between. The CDR3 length is 15 residues.

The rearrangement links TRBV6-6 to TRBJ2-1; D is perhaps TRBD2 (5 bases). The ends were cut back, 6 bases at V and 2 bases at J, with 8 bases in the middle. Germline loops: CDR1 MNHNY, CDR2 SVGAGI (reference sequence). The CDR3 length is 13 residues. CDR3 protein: CASRLEAYNEQFF. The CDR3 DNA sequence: TGTGCCAGCAGGCTGGAGGCCTACAATGAGCAGTTCTTC.

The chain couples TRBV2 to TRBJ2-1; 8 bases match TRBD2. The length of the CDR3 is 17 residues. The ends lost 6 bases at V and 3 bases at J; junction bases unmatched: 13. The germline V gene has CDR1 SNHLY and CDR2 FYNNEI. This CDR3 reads CASRSILAGLNYNEQFF. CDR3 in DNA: TGTGCCAGCAGGTCAATTCTAGCGGGTCTCAACTACAATGAGCAGTTCTTC. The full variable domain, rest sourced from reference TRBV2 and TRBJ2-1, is EPEVTQTPSHQVTQMGQEVILRCVPISNHLYFYWYRQILGQKVEFLVSFYNNEISEKSEIFDDQFSVERPDGSNFTLKIRSTKLEDSAMYFCASRSILAGLNYNEQFFGPGTRLTVL.

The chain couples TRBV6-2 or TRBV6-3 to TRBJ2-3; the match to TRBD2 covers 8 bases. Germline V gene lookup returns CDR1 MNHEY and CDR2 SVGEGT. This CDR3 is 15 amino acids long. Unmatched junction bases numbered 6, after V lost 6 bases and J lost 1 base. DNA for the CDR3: TGTGCCAGCAGCCGCCCACTAGCGGGCACAGATACGCAGTATTTT. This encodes CASSRPLAGTDTQYF.

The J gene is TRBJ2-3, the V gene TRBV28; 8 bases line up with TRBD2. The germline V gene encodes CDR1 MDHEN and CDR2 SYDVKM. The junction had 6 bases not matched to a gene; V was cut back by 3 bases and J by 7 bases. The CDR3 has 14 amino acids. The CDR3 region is CASSFHRGGYTQYF. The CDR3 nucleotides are TGTGCCAGCAGTTTCCATCGGGGGGGCTATACGCAGTATTTT.

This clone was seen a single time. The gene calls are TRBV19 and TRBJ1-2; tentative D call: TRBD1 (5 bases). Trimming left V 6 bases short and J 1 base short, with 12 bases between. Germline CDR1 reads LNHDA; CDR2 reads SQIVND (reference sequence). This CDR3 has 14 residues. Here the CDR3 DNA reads TGTGCCAGTAGGCGGACGGGGGGTAACTATGGCTACACCTTC. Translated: CASRRTGGNYGYTF.

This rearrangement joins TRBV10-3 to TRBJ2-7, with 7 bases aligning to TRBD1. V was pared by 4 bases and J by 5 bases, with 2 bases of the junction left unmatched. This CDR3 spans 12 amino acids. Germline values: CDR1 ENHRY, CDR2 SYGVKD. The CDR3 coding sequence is TGTGCCATCAGTGGAACAGGGGACGAGCAGTACGTC. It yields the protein CAISGTGDEQYV.

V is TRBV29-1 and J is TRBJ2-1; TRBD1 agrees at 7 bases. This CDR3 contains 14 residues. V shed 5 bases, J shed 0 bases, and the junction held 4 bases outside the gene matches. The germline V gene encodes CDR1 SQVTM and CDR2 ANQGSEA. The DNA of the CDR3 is TGCAGCGTTCCAGGACAGGTCTCCTACAATGAGCAGTTCTTC. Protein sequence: CSVPGQVSYNEQFF.

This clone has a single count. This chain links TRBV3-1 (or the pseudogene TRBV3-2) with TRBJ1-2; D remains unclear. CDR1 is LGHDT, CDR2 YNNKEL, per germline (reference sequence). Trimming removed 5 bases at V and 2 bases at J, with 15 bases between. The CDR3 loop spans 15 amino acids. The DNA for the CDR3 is TGTGCCAGCAGCGGGTTGGAGGGTCGGAACTATGGCTACACCTTC. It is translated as CASSGLEGRNYGYTF.

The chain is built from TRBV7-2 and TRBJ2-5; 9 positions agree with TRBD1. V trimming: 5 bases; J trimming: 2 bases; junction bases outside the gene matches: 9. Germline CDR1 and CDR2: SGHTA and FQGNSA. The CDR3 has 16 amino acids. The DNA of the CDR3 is TGTGCCAGCAGCACCCGACAGGGGGGGGGACAAGAGACCCAGTACTTC. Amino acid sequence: CASSTRQGGGQETQYF.

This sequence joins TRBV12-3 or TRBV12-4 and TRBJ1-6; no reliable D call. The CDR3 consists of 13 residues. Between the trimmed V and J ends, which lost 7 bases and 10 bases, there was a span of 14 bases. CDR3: CASTPRWESPLHF. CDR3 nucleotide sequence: TGTGCCAGCACTCCAAGGTGGGAGTCACCCCTCCACTTT.

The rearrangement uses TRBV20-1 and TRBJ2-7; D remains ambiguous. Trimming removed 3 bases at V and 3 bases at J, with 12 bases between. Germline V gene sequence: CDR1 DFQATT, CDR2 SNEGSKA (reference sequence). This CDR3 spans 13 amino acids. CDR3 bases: TGCAGTGCTAGTTCTGGGCTGAACTACGAGCAGTACGTC. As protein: CSASSGLNYEQYV.

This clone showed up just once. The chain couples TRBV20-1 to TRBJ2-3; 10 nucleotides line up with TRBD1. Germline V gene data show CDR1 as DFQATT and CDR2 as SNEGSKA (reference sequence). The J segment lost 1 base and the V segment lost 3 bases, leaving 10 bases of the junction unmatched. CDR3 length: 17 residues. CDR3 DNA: TGCAGTGCTAGTGAAGGGTCCGGGACAGGGGGCACAGATACGCAGTATTTT. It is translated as CSASEGSGTGGTDTQYF.

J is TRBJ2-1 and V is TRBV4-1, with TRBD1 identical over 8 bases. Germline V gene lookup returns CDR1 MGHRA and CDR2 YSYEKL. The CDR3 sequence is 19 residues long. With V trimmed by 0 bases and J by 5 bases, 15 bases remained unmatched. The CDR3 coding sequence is TGCGCCAGCAGCCAAGAAACTCGCTTTGGGACAGGCGGTAACAATGAGCAGTTCTTC. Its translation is CASSQETRFGTGGNNEQFF.